One and the same sample provided the 17 T cell receptor beta chains below, sequenced in a study of cytomegalovirus exposure and HLA in healthy donors. The PCR had 60 Vbeta and 13 Jbeta primers. The protocol was immunoSEQ multiplex PCR, while the TCRdb copy is restricted to in-frame clones and leaves out a portion. The sample table includes 55,000 to 65,000 clones. The sequenced sample was PBMCs. All receptors come from a woman between 18 and 29 years old in good health and CMV-seronegative.

The V and J genes are TRBV5-1 and TRBJ1-2; D is perhaps TRBD1 (6 bases). V lost 0 bases, J lost 2 bases, and 8 bases lay in between. The CDR3 sequence is 14 residues long. Per germline, CDR1 SGHRS and CDR2 YFSETQ. The chain's CDR3 is CASSLGGQNYGYTF. CDR3 nucleotides: TGCGCCAGCAGCTTGGGTGGACAGAACTATGGCTACACCTTC.

This chain joins TRBV6-6 and TRBJ2-1; D is undetermined. The CDR3 runs 15 residues. V shed 7 bases and J shed 0 bases, with 13 bases lying between them. Germline V gives CDR1 MNHNY, CDR2 SVGAGI (reference sequence). CDR3 sequence (DNA): TGTGCCAGCAACCAAGACTGGAGCTCCTACAATGAGCAGTTCTTC. The encoded protein is CASNQDWSSYNEQFF.

The rearrangement uses TRBV4-1 and TRBJ2-7, with 8 bases identical to TRBD1. Germline V gives CDR1 MGHRA, CDR2 YSYEKL. The V segment lost 1 base and the J segment 2 bases; nucleotides outside the gene matches: 4. CDR3 length: 15 amino acids. CDR3 region: CASSQAQGETYEQYF. As DNA, the CDR3 is TGCGCCAGCAGCCAAGCACAGGGGGAAACCTACGAGCAGTACTTC.

The chain couples TRBV30 to TRBJ1-6; TRBD1 aligns across 8 bases. From germline, CDR1 is GTSNPN and CDR2 SVGIG (reference sequence). The CDR3 has 13 amino acids. J was trimmed by 12 bases and V by 4 bases; bases with no gene match: 8. The CDR3 nucleotides read TGTGCCTGGACGGGACAGGTGGACGGACCCCTCCACTTT. The encoded protein is CAWTGQVDGPLHF. Supplemented by reference TRBV30 and TRBJ1-6, the full variable domain reads SQTIHQWPATLVQPVGSPLSLECTVEGTSNPNLYWYRQAAGRGLQLLFYSVGIGQISSEVPQNLSASRPQDRQFILSSKKLLLSDSGFYLCAWTGQVDGPLHFGNGTRLTVT.

V and J are TRBV9 and TRBJ1-3, with D tentatively TRBD1 (6 bases). The CDR3 sequence is 17 residues long. CDR1 SGDLS and CDR2 YYNGEE come from the germline V gene. Trimming cost V 4 bases and J 5 bases, with 22 bases left between them. The CDR3 loop is CASSSPLAGVERNTIYF. CDR3 in DNA: TGTGCCAGCAGCTCCCCATTGGCAGGGGTCGAGAGAAACACCATATATTTT. Combining the CDR3 with reference TRBV9 and TRBJ1-3 gives the whole variable domain DSGVTQTPKHLITATGQRVTLRCSPRSGDLSVYWYQQSLDQGLQFLIQYYNGEERAKGNILERFSAQQFPDLHSELNLSSLELGDSALYFCASSSPLAGVERNTIYFGEGSWLTVV.

V gene TRBV30 combines with J gene TRBJ2-7, with D possibly being TRBD2 (6 bases). Trimming left V 3 bases short and J 6 bases short, with 21 bases between. The CDR3 is made up of 15 amino acids. CDR1 and CDR2 from the germline V gene are GTSNPN and SVGIG (reference sequence). The chain's CDR3 is CAWSFAARELSEQYF. The CDR3 DNA sequence: TGTGCCTGGAGCTTCGCAGCCCGGGAGTTGAGCGAGCAGTACTTC.

The V and J genes are TRBV7-2 and TRBJ2-1; perhaps TRBD2 as D (6 bases). Germline V gene sequence: CDR1 SGHTA, CDR2 FQGNSA. The V and J ends lost 0 bases and 6 bases respectively, with 9 bases between them. The CDR3 is 14 residues long. The chain's CDR3 is CASSLARGSNEQFF. The CDR3 DNA reads as TGTGCCAGCAGCTTAGCGCGGGGTTCCAATGAGCAGTTCTTC. Full variable domain (remainder filled in from reference TRBV7-2 and TRBJ2-1): GAGVSQSPSNKVTEKGKDVELRCDPISGHTALYWYRQSLGQGLEFLIYFQGNSAPDKSGLPSDRFSAERTGGSVSTLTIQRTQQEDSAVYLCASSLARGSNEQFFGPGTRLTVL.

The chain links TRBV2 to TRBJ1-2; D perhaps matches TRBD1 (5 bases). The CDR3 spans 13 residues. Looked up from germline, CDR1 is SNHLY and CDR2 is FYNNEI. V lost 3 bases, J lost 7 bases, and 12 bases lay in between. CDR3 sequence reads: CASSEGQGRGYTF. In DNA, the CDR3 is TGTGCCAGCAGTGAGGGGCAGGGCCGTGGCTACACCTTC. Complete variable domain (other parts from reference TRBV2 and TRBJ1-2): EPEVTQTPSHQVTQMGQEVILRCVPISNHLYFYWYRQILGQKVEFLVSFYNNEISEKSEIFDDQFSVERPDGSNFTLKIRSTKLEDSAMYFCASSEGQGRGYTFGSGTRLTVV.

The V call is TRBV29-1, the J call TRBJ1-5, with 7 positions matching TRBD1. The junction had 7 bases not matched to a gene; V was cut back by 6 bases and J by 2 bases. CDR3 length: 14 residues. Germline V gives CDR1 SQVTM, CDR2 ANQGSEA. The CDR3 loop reads CSVAQGDGNQPQHF. The CDR3 coding sequence is TGCAGCGTCGCCCAGGGGGACGGCAATCAGCCCCAGCATTTT.

This chain's CDR3 is CATTPFYEQYF. DNA for the CDR3: TGTGCCACCACACCCTTCTACGAGCAGTACTTC. The chain couples TRBV28 to TRBJ2-7; D call uncertain. This CDR3 is 11 amino acids long. Germline V CDR1 and CDR2: MDHEN, SYDVKM. V lost 10 bases to trimming and J lost 3 bases, with 10 bases between them.

This chain links TRBV29-1 with TRBJ2-5; maybe TRBD2 (6 bases). CDR3 size: 13 residues. Looked up from germline, CDR1 is SQVTM and CDR2 is ANQGSEA. The V and J ends lost 8 bases and 0 bases respectively, with 13 bases between them. CDR3 protein: CSLTRGYQETQYF. CDR3 in DNA: TGCAGCCTTACCCGGGGGTACCAAGAGACCCAGTACTTC.

This chain connects TRBV4-1 to TRBJ2-5; 7 nucleotides line up with TRBD2. The J call is uncertain, as TRBJ2-7 better fits the DNA end. The CDR3 extends over 15 amino acids. Germline lookup yields CDR1 MGHRA and CDR2 YSYEKL. The CDR3: CASSQERESSYEQYF. The CDR3 DNA reads as TGCGCCAGCAGCCAAGAGCGGGAGAGCTCCTACGAGCAGTACTTC.

The gene calls are TRBV7-9 and TRBJ2-5; 9 bases match TRBD1. With 1 base clipped from V and 5 bases from J, the junction kept 11 bases outside the gene matches. This CDR3 contains 17 residues. Germline assignment: CDR1 SEHNR and CDR2 FQNEAQ (reference sequence). CDR3 sequence reads: CASSLVNRDRVSETQYF. The CDR3 bases are TGTGCCAGCAGCTTAGTCAACCGGGACAGGGTCAGCGAGACCCAGTACTTC.

This CDR3 is CASRTAYSTDTQYF. The CDR3 DNA follows: TGTGCCAGCAGGACAGCTTATAGCACAGATACGCAGTATTTT. This rearrangement joins TRBV6-1 to TRBJ2-3, with D possibly TRBD1 on 5 matching bases. Trimming shortened V by 6 bases and J by 0 bases, and 10 bases separated the two germline ends. There are 14 residues in the CDR3. Germline CDR1 MNHNS, CDR2 SASEGT.

The gene calls are TRBV6-6 and TRBJ2-1, with 8 bases fitting TRBD2. This CDR3 region has 15 residues. The trim removed 5 bases at V and 1 base at J, leaving 4 bases unmatched. Germline V gives CDR1 MNHNY, CDR2 SVGAGI (reference sequence). This CDR3 reads CASSDSGISYNEQFF. The CDR3 DNA is TGTGCCAGCAGTGATAGCGGGATTTCCTACAATGAGCAGTTCTTC.

The V and J genes are TRBV4-1 and TRBJ2-2; D not certain. Germline CDR1 MGHRA, CDR2 YSYEKL. Between the trimmed V and J ends, which lost 4 bases and 0 bases, there was a span of 6 bases. The CDR3 has 14 amino acids. CDR3 amino acids: CASSLQTNTGELFF. The CDR3 DNA is TGCGCCAGCAGCCTCCAGACGAACACCGGGGAGCTGTTTTTT.

The chain joins TRBV7-2 to TRBJ1-2; tentatively, D is TRBD1 (5 bases). Germline values: CDR1 SGHTA, CDR2 FQGNSA. The CDR3 length is 14 residues. V lost 2 bases, J lost 3 bases, and 10 bases lay in between. CDR3 DNA sequence: TGTGCCAGCAGCTTATCTCAGGGTGACTATGGCTACACCTTC. Protein product: CASSLSQGDYGYTF.